This T cell receptor (beta chain) was profiled in a study of blood T cell repertoires in COVID-19. Across the whole study: Cohort 3 recovered donors had two negative PCRs, clearance, or symptom resolution. PBMCs, B-cell-depleted T cells, or T cells provided the cDNA or gDNA that made up the material.

V lost 6 bases to trimming and J lost 7 bases, with 10 bases between them. CDR3 length: 12 residues. In the source study's methods: Estimates of nucleated cell counts were drawn from the amplification of reference gene primers. TCRdb's copy holds only in-frame clones and misses some; the assay was immunoSEQ multiplex PCR. V, J and clone size were drawn from that table, and D and trimming were deduced from the DNA. Among about 200,000 clones listed, roughly nine tenths were seen once. The chain links TRBV12-3 or TRBV12-4 to TRBJ2-1; D is unresolved. The receptor's source is a woman in her forties in a cohort exposed to, infected with or recovered from COVID-19 (not recorded which). The sequencing input was PBMCs or T cells enriched from blood (not recorded which). The CDR3, as DNA: TGTGCCAGCAGCCCCGTCGGGAATGAGCAGTTCTTC. Amino acid sequence: CASSPVGNEQFF.